This T cell receptor (beta chain) was documented in a study of Ad26.COV2.S vaccination and SARS-CoV-2 variants. As for the study in general: Doses of Ad26.COV2.S were injected into muscle once or twice, 56 days apart.

Sequenced by immunoSEQ multiplex PCR; TCRdb stores in-frame clones only, minus some. The sample has around 240,000 clones; more than 75% are singletons. In germline, CDR1 is ENHRY, CDR2 SYGVKD. Trimming cost V 2 bases and J 8 bases, with 7 bases left between them. The CDR3 runs to 12 residues. The sample's treatment: approximately 18 received Ad26.COV2.S at low or high dose, single or two shots; roughly five received placebo; per-sample allocation not given. Sampling occurred on day 63 after the first vaccine or placebo injection. The rearrangement uses TRBV10-3 and TRBJ2-1, with D hard to call. This receptor was taken from a person between 18 and 65 years old who received the Ad26.COV2.S COVID-19 vaccine or a placebo. The material sequenced was peripheral blood, taken in a trial of Ad26.COV2.S vaccine versus placebo. This chain's CDR3 is CAISETDYEQFF. The CDR3 coding sequence is TGTGCCATCAGTGAGACCGACTATGAGCAGTTCTTC.